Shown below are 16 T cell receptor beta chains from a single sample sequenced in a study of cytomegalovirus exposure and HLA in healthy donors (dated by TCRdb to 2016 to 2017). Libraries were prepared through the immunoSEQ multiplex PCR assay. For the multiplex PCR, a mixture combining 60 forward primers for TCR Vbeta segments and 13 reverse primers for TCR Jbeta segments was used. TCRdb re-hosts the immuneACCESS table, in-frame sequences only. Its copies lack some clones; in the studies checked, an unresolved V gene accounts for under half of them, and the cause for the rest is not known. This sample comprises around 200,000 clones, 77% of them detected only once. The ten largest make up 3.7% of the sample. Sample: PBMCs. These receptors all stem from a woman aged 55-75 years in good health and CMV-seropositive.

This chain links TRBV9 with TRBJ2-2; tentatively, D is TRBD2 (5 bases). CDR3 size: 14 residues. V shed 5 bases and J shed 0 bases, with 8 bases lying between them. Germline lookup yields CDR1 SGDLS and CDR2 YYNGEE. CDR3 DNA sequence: TGTGCCAGCAGGGGTAGCGCGAACACCGGGGAGCTGTTTTTT. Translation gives CASRGSANTGELFF. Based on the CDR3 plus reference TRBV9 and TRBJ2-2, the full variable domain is DSGVTQTPKHLITATGQRVTLRCSPRSGDLSVYWYQQSLDQGLQFLIQYYNGEERAKGNILERFSAQQFPDLHSELNLSSLELGDSALYFCASRGSANTGELFFGEGSRLTVL.

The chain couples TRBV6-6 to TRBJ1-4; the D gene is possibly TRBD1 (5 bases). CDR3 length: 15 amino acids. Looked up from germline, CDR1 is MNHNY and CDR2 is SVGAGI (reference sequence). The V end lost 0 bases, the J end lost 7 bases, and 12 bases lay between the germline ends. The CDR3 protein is CASSYSNRLGEKLFF. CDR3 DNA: TGTGCCAGCAGTTACTCAAACAGGCTGGGTGAAAAACTGTTTTTT.

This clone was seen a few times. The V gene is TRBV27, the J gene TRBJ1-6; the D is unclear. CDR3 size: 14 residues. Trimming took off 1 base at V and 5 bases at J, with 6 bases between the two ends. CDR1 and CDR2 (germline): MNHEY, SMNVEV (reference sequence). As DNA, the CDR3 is TGTGCCAGCAGTTTATGGGCAGATAATTCACCCCTCCACTTT. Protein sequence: CASSLWADNSPLHF.

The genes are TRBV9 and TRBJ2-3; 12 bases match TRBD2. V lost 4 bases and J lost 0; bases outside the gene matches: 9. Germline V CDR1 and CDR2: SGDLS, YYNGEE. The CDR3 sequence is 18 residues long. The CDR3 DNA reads TGTGCCAGCAGCAAGACTAGCGGGGGAATGATAAGCACAGATACGCAGTATTTT. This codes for CASSKTSGGMISTDTQYF.

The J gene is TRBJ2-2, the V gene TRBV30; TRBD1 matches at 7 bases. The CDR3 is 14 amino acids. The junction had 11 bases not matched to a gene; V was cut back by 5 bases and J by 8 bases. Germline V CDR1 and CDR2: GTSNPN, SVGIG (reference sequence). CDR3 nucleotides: TGTGCCTGGGCCCCGACAGGGCCGGGGGGGGAGCTGTTTTTT. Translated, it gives CAWAPTGPGGELFF.

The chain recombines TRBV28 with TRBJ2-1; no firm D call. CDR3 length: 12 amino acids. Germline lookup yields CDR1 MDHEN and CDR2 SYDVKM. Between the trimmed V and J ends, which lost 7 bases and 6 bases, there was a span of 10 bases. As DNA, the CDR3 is TGTGCCAGCATAGCCAGACCCAATGAGCAGTTCTTC. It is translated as CASIARPNEQFF.

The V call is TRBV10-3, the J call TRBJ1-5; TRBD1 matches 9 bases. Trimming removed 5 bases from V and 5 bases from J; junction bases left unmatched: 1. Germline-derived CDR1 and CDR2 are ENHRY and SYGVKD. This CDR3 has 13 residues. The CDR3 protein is CAISRQGDQPQHF. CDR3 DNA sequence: TGTGCCATCAGTAGACAGGGGGATCAGCCCCAGCATTTT.

The CDR3: CASRVQGSGTDTQYF. The CDR3, as DNA: TGTGCCAGTAGGGTACAGGGGTCAGGGACAGATACGCAGTATTTT. This chain joins TRBV19 and TRBJ2-3, with 7 bases aligning to TRBD1. J was trimmed by 3 bases and V by 6 bases; bases with no gene match: 9. This CDR3 contains 15 residues. Germline V gene lookup returns CDR1 LNHDA and CDR2 SQIVND (reference sequence). Variable domain in full (rest from reference TRBV19 and TRBJ2-3): DGGITQSPKYLFRKEGQNVTLSCEQNLNHDAMYWYRQDPGQGLRLIYYSQIVNDFQKGDIAEGYSVSREKKESFPLTVTSAQKNPTAFYLCASRVQGSGTDTQYFGPGTRLTVL.

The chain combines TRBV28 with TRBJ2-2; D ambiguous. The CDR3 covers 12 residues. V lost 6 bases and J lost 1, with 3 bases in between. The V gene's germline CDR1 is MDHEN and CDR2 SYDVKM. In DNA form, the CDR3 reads TGTGCCAGCAGCGGGAACACCGGGGAGCTGTTTTTT. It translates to CASSGNTGELFF.

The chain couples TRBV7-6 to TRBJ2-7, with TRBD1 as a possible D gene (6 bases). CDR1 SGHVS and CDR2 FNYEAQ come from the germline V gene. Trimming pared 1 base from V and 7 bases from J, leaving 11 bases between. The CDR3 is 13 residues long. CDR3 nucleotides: TGTGCCAGCAGCTTAGATGACGGACAGGAGCAGTACTTC. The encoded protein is CASSLDDGQEQYF.

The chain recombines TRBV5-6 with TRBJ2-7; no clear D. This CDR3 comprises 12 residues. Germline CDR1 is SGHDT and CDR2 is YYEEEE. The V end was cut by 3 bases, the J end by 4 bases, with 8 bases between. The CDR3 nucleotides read TGTGCCAGCAGCTGGGCTTTGTACGAGCAGTACTTC. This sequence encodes CASSWALYEQYF.

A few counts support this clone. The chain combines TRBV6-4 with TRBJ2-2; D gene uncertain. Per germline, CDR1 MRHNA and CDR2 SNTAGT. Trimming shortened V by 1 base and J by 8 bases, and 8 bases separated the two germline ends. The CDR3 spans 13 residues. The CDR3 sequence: CASSDLDTGELFF. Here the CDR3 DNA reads TGTGCCAGCAGTGACTTAGATACGGGGGAGCTGTTTTTT.

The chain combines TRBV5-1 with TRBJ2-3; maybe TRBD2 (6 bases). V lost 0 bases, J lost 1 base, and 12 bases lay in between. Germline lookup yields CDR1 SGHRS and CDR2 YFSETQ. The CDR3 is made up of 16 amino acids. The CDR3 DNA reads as TGCGCCAGCAGCTTGGTTCCGCGGGGCGGCACAGATACGCAGTATTTT. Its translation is CASSLVPRGGTDTQYF.

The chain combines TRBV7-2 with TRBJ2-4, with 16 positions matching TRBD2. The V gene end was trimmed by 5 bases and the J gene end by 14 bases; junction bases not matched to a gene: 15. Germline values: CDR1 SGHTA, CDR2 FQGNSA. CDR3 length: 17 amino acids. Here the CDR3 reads CASSAPGLAGGPRGEYF. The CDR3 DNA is TGTGCCAGCAGCGCACCGGGACTAGCGGGAGGGCCGCGAGGGGAGTACTTC.

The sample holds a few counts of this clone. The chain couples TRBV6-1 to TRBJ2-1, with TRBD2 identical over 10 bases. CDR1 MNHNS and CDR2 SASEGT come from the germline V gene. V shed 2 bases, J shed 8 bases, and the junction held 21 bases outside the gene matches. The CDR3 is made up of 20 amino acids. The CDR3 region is CASSERVGGLAGAGVDEQFF. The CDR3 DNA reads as TGTGCCAGCAGTGAACGAGTGGGGGGGCTAGCGGGAGCCGGTGTCGATGAGCAGTTCTTC.

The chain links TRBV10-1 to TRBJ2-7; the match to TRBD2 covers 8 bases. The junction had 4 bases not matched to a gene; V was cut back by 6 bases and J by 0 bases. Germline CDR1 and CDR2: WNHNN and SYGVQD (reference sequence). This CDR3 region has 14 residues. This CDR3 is CASRERETSYEQYF. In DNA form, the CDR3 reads TGCGCCAGCAGGGAGCGGGAGACCTCCTACGAGCAGTACTTC.